This section outlines one T cell receptor (beta chain) sequence together with its context. The specificity of this receptor is unknown. An end of the junction differs from the germline gene, which may be a read error. Collaborating institutions collected whole blood in K2EDTA tubes following their own protocols. For TCRbeta analysis, collaborator samples were shipped as frozen whole blood, as isolated PBMCs, or as DNA extracted from either sample type. TCRbeta CDR3 regions were amplified from genomic DNA by means of the immunoSEQ Assay, a bias-controlled multiplex PCR. The paper's processing steps were these. The number of nucleated cells in each sample was estimated by amplification of reference gene primers within the assay. To quantify the absolute abundance of each unique TCRbeta CDR3 rearrangement, sequence reads were collapsed and filtered. For each sample, productive Simpson clonality was calculated as the square root of Simpson's diversity index across productive rearrangements. Imported from immuneACCESS, the table was reduced by TCRdb to in-frame sequences with V and J called. These copies leave out some clones; in studies compared against another copy, an unresolved V gene accounts for under half, and the cause of the remainder is not known. V and J calls and clone size are copied from that table; D and trimming were computed from the DNA. Present in this sample are tens of thousands of clones, 84% of which were seen just once. The top ten clones comprise approximately 12% of the sample.

This sample stems from a study of blood T cell repertoires in COVID-19 (TCRdb year 2020). About the investigation overall: Samples covering the acute and convalescent phases of COVID-19 were provided by collaborators in the United States, Italy and Spain. Where available, HLA class I and class II types were taken from metadata supplied by the sample provider and were not determined by assay-based typing. Sample metadata almost always included a de-identified subject ID, COVID-19 status, age in years and sex. The prospective study material was composed of cDNA or gDNA derived from T cells, B-cell-depleted T cells, or PBMCs. Samples were obtained from the ongoing ImmuneRACE study (first 160 participants) and from 1,254 subjects provided by 6 global collaborators. Deeply sampled blood TCRbeta repertoires from subjects exposed to, actively infected with, or recovered from COVID-19 were included in the dataset. The repertoires were released in a freely available public database meant as a resource for research on the immune response to SARS-CoV-2. Study-wide findings and limitations: The quantity of clinical and demographic metadata differed by source and by participant and was supplied without curation.

Sequencing was carried out using peripheral blood. The source is a human donor in a cohort sampled during active COVID-19.

DNA sequence: TGTGCCAGCAGATTAGACAGGCTCGCTAACTATGGCTACACCTTC. It specifies CASRLDRLANYGYTF. The chain is assembled from TRBV11-2 and TRBJ1-2; a weak D assignment points to TRBD1 (6 bases agree). CDR1 and CDR2 (SGHAT, FQNNGV) derive from the germline V gene. The CDR3, from cysteine to phenylalanine, totals 15 residues. The sequence is cut down to CDR3 DNA, 45 bases in frame from base 1.